The clone carrying this T cell receptor beta chain was seen only a few times. Its antigen is unidentified. TCRdb called the reads again in MiXCR, with one record for every CDR3 protein. Of about half a million distinct CDR3 sequences listed, roughly a third were seen once; the top ten hold 15% to 20%. The sample originates from a study of T cell repertoires in cytomegalovirus infection. The germline V gene encodes CDR1 MDHEN and CDR2 SYDVKM. The CDR3 spans 13 residues. V was trimmed by 4 bases and J by 4 bases, leaving 8 bases between them. The source is a human donor in good health (CMV status not recorded). Some clones in this sample may be carry-over from other donors' samples. This sample comprised cultured PBMCs, obtained from culture after CMV antigen stimulation. The V gene is TRBV28, the J gene TRBJ1-5; D ambiguous. CDR3 in DNA: TGTGCCAGCAGTTGGTCGGGAAATCAGCCCCAGCATTTT. Amino acid sequence: CASSWSGNQPQHF.